The 8 T cell receptor beta chains reported below all come from one sample, sequenced in a study of regulatory T cells in long-lasting Graves disease (dated by TCRdb to the early 2020s). Libraries came from multiplex PCR. The sequencing machine was an Illumina HiSeq 4000. CDR3 regions were amplified by Arm-PCR with iRepertoire HTBI primers to construct TCR beta libraries. TCRdb trimmed public reads at Q25 via fastp, called clones via MiXCR and kept in-frame beta chains. For every CDR3 protein sequence, its rows merge into one entry that carries the most common genes and DNA. In this sample the table shows about 430,000 distinct CDR3 sequences, over 12% of which occur a single time. The ten largest make up about 7.6% of the sample. Taken with the paper, the label for time point translates to: newly diagnosed GD, antithyroid drugs for less than 3 months. For both TCR sequencing and RNA sequencing, RNA was extracted from PBMCs using TRIzol.

The same specimen was also included in a second study, on T cells in Graves' hyperthyroidism and ophthalmopathy.

This sample comprised peripheral blood mononuclear cells (PBMCs), obtained at new diagnosis, from a patient treated with antithyroid drugs. The receptors were gathered from a woman in her 40s with Graves disease. Donor details come from another sample of the same person, matched by shared clones.

This clonotype was seen ten or more times. J is TRBJ1-5 and V is TRBV18; D uncertain. V dropped 6 bases and J dropped 4 bases, with 13 bases sitting between them. The V gene's germline CDR1 is KGHSH and CDR2 LQKENI. The CDR3 contains 14 residues. CDR3 DNA sequence: TGTGCCAGCTCGAGACATACACGGAATCAGCCCCAGCATTTT. Protein: CASSRHTRNQPQHF.

This clonotype was found many times. This chain links TRBV2 with TRBJ2-2, with TRBD2 matching 8 bases. Germline V gene data show CDR1 as SNHLY and CDR2 as FYNNEI. V shed 7 bases, J shed 1 base, and the junction held 2 bases outside the gene matches. The CDR3 loop spans 14 amino acids. The CDR3 here is CASKAGGNTGELFF. The CDR3 nucleotides are TGTGCCAGCAAGGCGGGAGGGAACACCGGGGAGCTGTTTTTT.

There are many counts of this clonotype. The CDR3 DNA is TGTGCCAGCACCCTCGACCACGAGCAGTACTTC. Encoded protein: CASTLDHEQYF. This chain uses TRBV12-3 or TRBV12-4 with TRBJ2-7; D not resolved. Trimming shortened V by 7 bases and J by 5 bases, and 9 bases separated the two germline ends. This CDR3 spans 11 amino acids.

V usage is TRBV4-1 and J usage is TRBJ2-7, with TRBD2 matching over 8 bases. Germline-derived CDR1 and CDR2 are MGHRA and YSYEKL. V trimming: 0 bases; J trimming: 2 bases; junction bases outside the gene matches: 6. The CDR3 runs 16 residues. CDR3 in DNA: TGCGCCAGCAGCCAAGAACCGGGACTAGACCCCTACGAGCAGTACTTC. The encoded protein is CASSQEPGLDPYEQYF.

This clonotype was counted at least ten times. J is TRBJ1-3 and V is TRBV28, with D perhaps matching TRBD1 (6 bases). The CDR3 is 14 residues long. Trimming stripped 8 bases from V and 3 bases from J, with 14 bases between. The germline gives CDR1 MDHEN, CDR2 SYDVKM. The CDR3 spells CASGSDSYGNTIYF. The CDR3 region has the DNA TGTGCCAGCGGCTCGGACAGTTATGGAAACACCATATATTTT.

As to this clonotype: A much larger clone is a single base away; this may be a read error. The genes are TRBV6-1 and TRBJ1-1; weak D call: TRBD1 (6 bases). Looked up from germline, CDR1 is MNHNS and CDR2 is SASEGT. V lost 7 bases, J lost 10 bases, and 28 bases lay in between. The CDR3 contains 16 residues. CDR3 amino acids: CASMDDSQGSPFGAFF. Written as DNA, the CDR3 is TGTGCCAGCATGGATGATTCCCAGGGGTCCCCATTCGGAGCTTTCTTT.

This chain joins TRBV4-1 and TRBJ2-1, with 12 nucleotides matching TRBD2. The CDR3 loop spans 19 amino acids. After removal of 3 bases from V and 2 bases from J, the junction contained 11 bases not matched to a gene. Germline V gene sequence: CDR1 MGHRA, CDR2 YSYEKL. Here the CDR3 DNA reads TGCGCCAGCAGCCATCCGACTAGCGGGAGACAGGGGGCCTACAATGAGCAGTTCTTC. The encoded protein is CASSHPTSGRQGAYNEQFF.

Points on this clonotype: Just one base apart from a much larger clone, this may be a read error. V usage is TRBV18 and J usage is TRBJ1-1; D may be TRBD1 (5 bases). CDR1 is KGHSH and CDR2 is LQKENI in the germline V gene. V was pared by 1 base and J by 0 bases, with 6 bases between. The CDR3 is 14 amino acids. CDR3 in DNA: TGTGCCAGCTCACCACTGGGGGTGAACACTGAAGCTTTCTTT. Its protein product is CASSPLGVNTEAFF. Combining the CDR3 with reference TRBV18 and TRBJ1-1 gives the whole variable domain NAGVMQNPRHLVRRRGQEARLRCSPMKGHSHVYWYRQLPEEGLKFMVYLQKENIIDESGMPKERFSAEFPKEGPSILRIQQVVRGDSAAYFCASSPLGVNTEAFFGQGTRLTVV.